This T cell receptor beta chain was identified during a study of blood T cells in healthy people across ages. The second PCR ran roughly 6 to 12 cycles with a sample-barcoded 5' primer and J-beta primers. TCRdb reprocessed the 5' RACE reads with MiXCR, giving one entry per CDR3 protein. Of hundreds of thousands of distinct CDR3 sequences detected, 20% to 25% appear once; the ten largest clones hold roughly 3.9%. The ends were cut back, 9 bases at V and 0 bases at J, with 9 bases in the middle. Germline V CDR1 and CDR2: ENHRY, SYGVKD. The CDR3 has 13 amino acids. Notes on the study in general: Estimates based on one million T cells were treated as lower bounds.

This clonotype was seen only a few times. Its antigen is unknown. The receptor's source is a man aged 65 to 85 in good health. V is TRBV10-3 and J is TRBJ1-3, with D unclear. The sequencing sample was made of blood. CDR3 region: CAIKRISGNTIYF. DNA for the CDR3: TGTGCCATTAAGAGGATCTCTGGAAACACCATATATTTT.